The clone carrying this TCR beta chain was found many times. TCRdb analysed the RACE reads with MiXCR anew, one entry per CDR3 protein. The data show approximately 52,000 distinct CDR3 sequences, about 9.4% seen once. This entry belongs to a study of human T cells and chemical hapten exposure. Germline-derived CDR1 and CDR2 are SGHNT and YENEEA. Trimming took off 0 bases at V and 2 bases at J, with 6 bases between the two ends. The CDR3 consists of 14 residues. Time point of the sample: pre-sensitization, week 0. The treatment: therapeutic diphenylcyclopropenone sensitization with weekly scalp DPC. This sequence joins TRBV11-3 and TRBJ2-3; D gene ambiguous. The TCR sequence derives from a woman between 40 and 50 years old with alopecia areata. Some clones in this sample may be carry-over from other donors' samples. The sample consisted of whole blood, taken in connection with sensitization to the hapten diphenylcyclopropenone (DPC). The CDR3 is CASSLEGITDTQYF. In DNA, the CDR3 is TGTGCCAGCAGCTTAGAGGGGATCACAGATACGCAGTATTTT.